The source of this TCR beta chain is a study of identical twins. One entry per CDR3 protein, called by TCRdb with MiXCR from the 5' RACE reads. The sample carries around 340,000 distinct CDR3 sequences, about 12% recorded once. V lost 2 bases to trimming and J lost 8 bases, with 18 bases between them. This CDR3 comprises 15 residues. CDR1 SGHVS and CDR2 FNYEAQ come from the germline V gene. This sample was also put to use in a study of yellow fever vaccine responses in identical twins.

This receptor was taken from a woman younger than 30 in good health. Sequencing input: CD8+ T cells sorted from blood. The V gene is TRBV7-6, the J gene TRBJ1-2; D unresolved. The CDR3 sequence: CASSLTEARVEGYTF. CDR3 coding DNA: TGTGCCAGCAGCTTAACCGAGGCCCGGGTGGAGGGCTACACCTTC.